The 5 T cell receptor beta chains in this list originate from one sample, sequenced in a study of T cells in Graves' hyperthyroidism and ophthalmopathy. Researchers took RNA transcripts and amplified the TCR beta CDR3 regions from them. The primer set for the first-round RT-PCR of the TCR CDR3 was HTBI. Via MiXCR, TCRdb re-called the multiplex PCR reads, giving one row per CDR3 protein. The table lists approximately 640,000 distinct CDR3 sequences, approximately 42% of them singletons, with more than 7% in the top ten. The sequenced sample was peripheral blood or thyroid tissue (not recorded which). These receptors all stem from an adult man with Graves' disease, either hyperthyroidism or ophthalmopathy (not recorded which).

The chain employs TRBV7-4 and TRBJ1-6; D is unresolved. The CDR3 contains 12 residues. The V end lost 6 bases, the J end lost 10 bases, and 10 bases lay between the germline ends. In germline, CDR1 is SGHVT, CDR2 SQSDAQ. The CDR3: CASRQFNSPLHF. The CDR3 region has the DNA TGTGCCAGCAGACAGTTTAACTCACCCCTCCACTTT. The full variable domain, rest sourced from reference TRBV7-4 and TRBJ1-6, is GAGVSQSPRYKVAKRGRDVALRCDSISGHVTLYWYRQTLGQGSEVLTYSQSDAQRDKSGRPSGRFSAERPERSVSTLKIQRTEQGDSAVYLCASRQFNSPLHFGNGTRLTVT.

This clonotype was recorded many times. The chain recombines TRBV2 with TRBJ2-6; 10 bases align to TRBD1. The length of the CDR3 is 17 residues. The V segment lost 6 bases and the J segment 2 bases; nucleotides outside the gene matches: 7. The germline gives CDR1 SNHLY, CDR2 FYNNEI. The CDR3 sequence is CASRSGTGAPGANVLTF. The DNA of the CDR3 is TGTGCCAGCAGGTCCGGGACAGGGGCTCCTGGGGCCAACGTCCTGACTTTC.

At least ten counts were recorded for this clonotype. The chain links TRBV29-1 to TRBJ1-3; TRBD1 aligns across 8 bases. The CDR3 extends over 12 amino acids. J lost 3 bases, V lost 6 bases, and 1 base had no gene match. Germline lookup yields CDR1 SQVTM and CDR2 ANQGSEA. CDR3 in DNA: TGCAGCGTACAGGGGGATGGAAACACCATATATTTT. Its protein is CSVQGDGNTIYF.

This chain links TRBV5-1 with TRBJ1-6; possible D gene TRBD1, 5 bases. Trimming removed 4 bases at V and 10 bases at J, with 21 bases between. CDR3 length equals 16 residues. Germline V gene sequence: CDR1 SGHRS, CDR2 YFSETQ. The CDR3 region is CASSAEPGPVGSPLHF. The CDR3 nucleotides are TGCGCCAGCAGCGCCGAACCGGGACCTGTCGGGTCACCCCTCCACTTT.

The chain employs TRBV16 and TRBJ1-1; TRBD1 agrees at 8 bases. Germline V CDR1 and CDR2: KGHSY, FQNENV. V lost 4 bases, J lost 2 bases, and 9 bases stayed unmatched. The CDR3 contains 16 residues. Written as DNA, the CDR3 is TGTGCCAGCAGCCCAAGACAGGGGACGGGTAACACTGAAGCTTTCTTT. Protein product: CASSPRQGTGNTEAFF.